This TCR beta chain was sequenced during a study of CD8 T cells in ankylosing spondylitis. On this clonotype itself: Its antigen remains unidentified.

Making use of molecular barcodes, quantitative 5'-RACE generated TCR beta libraries. TCRdb called the 5' RACE reads again in MiXCR, with one record for every CDR3 protein. Of a few hundred thousand distinct CDR3 sequences in the sample, about 22% were seen once. Whole-study results and caveats: One TCR beta motif, made up of eight or nine highly homologous variants, appeared characteristic of ankylosing spondylitis blood. Relatively scarce in peripheral blood, disease-linked clones were CD8+.

This CDR3 is 15 amino acids long. With 5 bases clipped from V and 6 bases from J, the junction kept 8 bases outside the gene matches. The J gene is TRBJ2-3, the V gene TRBV12-3 or TRBV12-4, with 10 bases fitting TRBD1. This TCR came from a male donor with ankylosing spondylitis. Material for sequencing was blood, either unsorted or a sorted T cell fraction (not recorded which). The CDR3 region is CASSRDRGLLDTQYF. The CDR3 nucleotides are TGTGCCAGCAGTAGGGACAGGGGCCTTCTGGATACGCAGTATTTT.